This T cell receptor beta chain was identified during a study of CD8+ T cells in alopecia areata. Germline V gives CDR1 GTSNPN, CDR2 SVGIG (reference sequence). The CDR3 extends over 16 amino acids. V was clipped by 3 bases and J by 4 bases; unmatched bases: 14. This clone was seen a handful of times. The antigen is undetermined. Following RNA extraction, reverse transcription yielded cDNA that acted as the sequencing template. TCRdb's copy holds only in-frame clones and misses some; the assay was immunoSEQ multiplex PCR. Seen here are roughly 120,000 clones, roughly 68% observed once, and the top ten hold around 2.8%. Points from the study as a whole: Lesional scalp displayed greater clonality than normal scalp, most notably in alopecia totalis/universalis. Between patients, shared TCR sequences were less clear than in mice. This was possibly due in part to HLA diversity in the patient population.

This receptor was taken from a human donor in good health. The chain couples TRBV30 to TRBJ1-2; 7 bases are a match to TRBD1. Sequencing was done on a sample of CD4+ T cells sorted from blood. The CDR3 DNA sequence: TGTGCCTGGAGGGAAGGAGGGGGCTCTAGGCTCTATGGCTACACCTTC. It yields the protein CAWREGGGSRLYGYTF.